This is a list of T cell receptor beta chains from one sample in a study of shared clonotypes between healthy human individuals. TCRdb's copy holds only in-frame clones and misses some; the assay was immunoSEQ multiplex PCR. The table has around 2.5 million clones, roughly 93% seen once. The specimen was naive CD4+ T cells from PBMCs. These receptor sequences come from a man aged 18 to 30 in good health. Some clones in this sample may be carry-over from other donors' samples. Both conserved end residues are part of each CDR3. The D gene is left open where the match is weak. Part of the rows lack a size; the others show once, few, many or a class for expanded clones.

D	size	V	J	CDR3	DNA
TRBD2	NA	TRBV5-4	TRBJ2-2	CASRNGLAANTGELFF	TGTGCCAGCAGGAATGGACTAGCGGCAAACACCGGGGAGCTGTTTTTT
TRBD2	NA	TRBV27	TRBJ2-7	CASRQSGPSGYEQYF	TGTGCCAGCAGGCAGAGCGGGCCTAGCGGCTACGAGCAGTACTTC
NA	NA	TRBV29-1	TRBJ1-2	CSVAAVLVDGYTF	TGCAGCGTTGCCGCGGTACTGGTCGATGGCTACACCTTC
NA	NA	TRBV9	TRBJ2-3	CASSGDSDPRDTQYF	TGTGCCAGCAGCGGAGATAGCGATCCCAGAGATACGCAGTATTTT
TRBD1	NA	TRBV5-1	TRBJ1-2	CASSPRQGEGSGYTF	TGCGCCAGCAGCCCTCGACAGGGCGAGGGGTCTGGCTACACCTTC
TRBD2	NA	TRBV6-1	TRBJ2-3	CASSELDGRAADTQYF	TGTGCCAGCAGTGAACTTGACGGGAGGGCCGCAGATACGCAGTATTTT
NA	NA	TRBV6-1	TRBJ1-3	CASSDTVQGQRNTIYF	TGTGCCAGCAGTGATACGGTCCAGGGGCAGAGGAATACCATATATTTT
NA	NA	TRBV27	TRBJ2-1	CASSLGLAVYNEQFF	TGTGCCAGCAGTTTAGGGCTAGCAGTCTACAATGAGCAGTTCTTC
NA	NA	TRBV6-1	TRBJ1-5	CASSILSNQPQHF	TGTGCCAGCAGTATTCTTAGCAATCAGCCCCAGCATTTT
TRBD1	NA	TRBV9	TRBJ2-1	CASSVGGQGGMSEQFF	TGTGCCAGCAGCGTAGGAGGACAGGGGGGTATGAGTGAGCAGTTCTTC
NA	NA	TRBV5-4	TRBJ2-4	CASSFDHNIQYF	TGTGCCAGCAGCTTTGATCACAACATTCAGTACTTC
NA	NA	TRBV7-2	TRBJ1-2	CASSLVGTVLNYGYTF	TGTGCCAGCAGCTTAGTGGGTACAGTCTTAAACTATGGCTACACCTTC
NA	NA	TRBV10-3	TRBJ2-1	CAISESQASLPEQFF	TGTGCCATCAGTGAGTCCCAGGCTAGTCTTCCTGAGCAGTTCTTC
NA	NA	TRBV9	TRBJ2-1	CASSPRGVPYNEQFF	TGTGCCAGCAGTCCTAGGGGCGTGCCCTACAATGAGCAGTTCTTC
NA	NA	TRBV7-3	TRBJ2-3	CASSLLGDTQYF	TGTGCCAGCAGCTTACTCGGTGATACGCAGTATTTT
NA	NA	TRBV7-2	TRBJ2-1	CASSWDRGVPQFF	TGTGCCAGCAGTTGGGACCGGGGAGTCCCTCAGTTCTTC
NA	once	TRBV9	TRBJ2-3	CASSPLSDTQYF	TGTGCCAGCAGCCCTCTGTCAGATACGCAGTATTTT
NA	NA	TRBV5-4	TRBJ1-2	CASSSREGGMNYGYTF	TGTGCCAGCAGTTCCCGTGAGGGGGGTATGAACTATGGCTACACCTTC
TRBD1	NA	TRBV12-5	TRBJ1-1	CASGPGPDRGKGITEAFF	TGTGCTAGTGGTCCAGGGCCGGACAGGGGGAAAGGGATCACTGAAGCTTTCTTT
TRBD1	NA	TRBV10-3	TRBJ2-7	CAISYRDRESAQYF	TGTGCCATCAGTTACCGGGACAGGGAGTCGGCGCAGTACTTC
TRBD1	NA	TRBV7-6	TRBJ2-2	CASSLPLRQGPNTGELFF	TGTGCCAGCAGCTTACCCCTAAGACAGGGGCCGAACACCGGGGAGCTGTTTTTT
NA	once	TRBV27	TRBJ2-2	CASSLNQDPWTGELFF	TGTGCCAGCAGTTTAAATCAGGACCCCTGGACCGGGGAGCTGTTTTTT
NA	NA	TRBV5-1	TRBJ1-1	CASSLFDQGGTEAFF	TGCGCCAGCAGCTTGTTTGACCAGGGTGGCACTGAAGCTTTCTTT
TRBD1	NA	TRBV19	TRBJ2-5	CASADRGSQYF	TGTGCCAGTGCGGACAGGGGGTCCCAGTACTTC
NA	NA	TRBV5-1	TRBJ1-1	CASSLEGAGNTEAFF	TGCGCCAGCAGCTTGGAAGGTGCAGGGAACACTGAAGCTTTCTTT
NA	NA	TRBV27	TRBJ1-4	CASSLAGIGEKLFF	TGTGCCAGCAGTTTAGCGGGGATCGGTGAAAAACTGTTTTTT
NA	once	TRBV5-1	TRBJ2-2	CASSYQGLGELFF	TGCGCCAGCAGCTATCAGGGTCTCGGGGAGCTGTTTTTT
NA	NA	TRBV12-5	TRBJ2-1	CASGLSERPGEEKNEQFF	TGTGCTAGTGGTTTGTCAGAAAGACCGGGGGAAGAGAAGAATGAGCAGTTCTTC
TRBD1	NA	TRBV28	TRBJ2-2	CASDRTGDTGELFF	TGTGCCAGCGACAGGACAGGGGACACCGGGGAGCTGTTTTTT
NA	NA	TRBV11-2	TRBJ1-2	CASSLSGAVSYTF	TGTGCCAGCAGCTTAAGCGGGGCGGTAAGCTACACCTTC
TRBD1	NA	TRBV6-1	TRBJ2-7	CASNDPGTGTYEQYF	TGTGCCAGCAACGACCCCGGGACAGGGACCTACGAGCAGTACTTC
TRBD2	NA	TRBV7-8	TRBJ2-7	CASSFAGVSEQYF	TGTGCCAGCAGCTTCGCGGGAGTATCCGAGCAGTACTTC
NA	NA	TRBV5-1	TRBJ1-1	CASRREGTTDEAFF	TGCGCCAGCAGGCGAGAGGGGACCACTGACGAAGCTTTCTTT
NA	NA	TRBV5-1	TRBJ1-2	CASSLNRDGYTF	TGCGCCAGCAGCTTGAATCGGGATGGCTACACCTTC
TRBD1	NA	TRBV18	TRBJ1-2	CASSVTGYNYGYTF	TGTGCCAGCTCCGTGACAGGGTATAATTATGGCTACACCTTC
NA	NA	TRBV4-2	TRBJ2-1	CASSPGTNRVRGDEQFF	TGTGCCAGCAGCCCTGGTACAAATAGGGTCCGGGGTGATGAGCAGTTCTTC
TRBD2	NA	TRBV5-4	TRBJ2-1	CASSFGSAGTSSPYNEQFF	TGTGCCAGCAGCTTCGGGAGTGCGGGGACTAGCAGCCCCTACAATGAGCAGTTCTTC
NA	once	TRBV27	TRBJ2-4	CASSKGQLLAKNIQYF	TGTGCCAGCAGTAAGGGACAATTACTAGCCAAAAACATTCAGTACTTC
TRBD1	NA	TRBV18	TRBJ2-7	CASSPETGAPYEQYF	TGTGCCAGCTCACCCGAGACAGGGGCACCCTACGAGCAGTACTTC
TRBD2	NA	TRBV7-2	TRBJ2-3	CASSLAGGSTDTQYF	TGTGCCAGCAGTCTAGCGGGAGGAAGCACAGATACGCAGTATTTT
TRBD1	NA	TRBV18	TRBJ2-7	CASSRDRDTYEQYF	TGTGCCAGCTCAAGGGACAGGGATACCTACGAGCAGTACTTC
NA	NA	TRBV7-2	TRBJ2-1	CASSPYNEQFF	TGTGCCAGCAGCCCCTACAATGAGCAGTTCTTC
NA	NA	TRBV29-1	TRBJ2-5	CSVQLPSETQYF	TGCAGCGTGCAGTTGCCCTCGGAGACCCAGTACTTC
TRBD1	NA	TRBV30	TRBJ1-5	CAWSRQGGNQPQHF	TGTGCCTGGAGTCGGCAGGGGGGCAATCAGCCCCAGCATTTT
NA	NA	TRBV10-3	TRBJ2-3	CAIRDQKLGPTTDTQYF	TGTGCCATCAGGGACCAGAAATTAGGGCCCACCACAGATACGCAGTATTTT